Each of the 8 T cell receptor beta chains below was sequenced from the same sample in a study of early T cells in non-severe SARS-CoV-2 infection. One entry per CDR3 protein results from TCRdb running MiXCR on the 5' RACE reads. This table has 50,000 to 65,000 distinct CDR3 sequences, 18% appearing once. This specimen consisted of whole blood, obtained at baseline. These receptors all stem from an adult who was a healthcare worker with PCR-confirmed SARS-CoV-2 infection or an uninfected control (not recorded which).

This clonotype turned up a few times. The rearrangement links TRBV14 to TRBJ2-1; D may be TRBD1 or TRBD2 (7 bases each). In germline, CDR1 is SGHDN, CDR2 FVKESK. With 3 bases removed from V and 7 bases from J, the gap between germline ends came to 19 bases. The CDR3 has 16 amino acids. CDR3 sequence reads: CASSQLGQAGGNEQFF. DNA for the CDR3: TGTGCCAGCAGCCAGCTTGGACAGGCCGGGGGGAATGAGCAGTTCTTC.

For the CDR3, the DNA is TGCAGCGGTGCGGCAGGGGCTTCAGAGACCCAGTACTTC. This sequence encodes CSGAAGASETQYF. This chain joins TRBV29-1 and TRBJ2-5, with D perhaps matching TRBD1 (6 bases). Germline V gene lookup returns CDR1 SQVTM and CDR2 ANQGSEA. Deletions cut 7 bases from V and 4 bases from J, with 16 bases between. This CDR3 has 13 residues.

This clonotype has only a few counts. The chain links TRBV5-6 to TRBJ1-1, with D uncertain. Between the trimmed V and J ends, which lost 4 bases and 8 bases, there was a span of 18 bases. CDR3 length: 14 amino acids. CDR1 is SGHDT, CDR2 YYEEEE, per germline. DNA for the CDR3: TGTGCCAGCAGCCGGGAGGGCCAACTATTAGAAGCTTTCTTT. This codes for CASSREGQLLEAFF.

This clonotype was detected only a few times. The chain has TRBV28 and TRBJ1-2; no definite D call. This CDR3 has 12 amino acids. V was cut by 4 bases and J by 5 bases, with 8 bases left in between. CDR1 is MDHEN and CDR2 is SYDVKM in the germline V gene. The CDR3 DNA is TGTGCCAGCAGTTCCCCAGGTTATGGCTACACCTTC. Encoded protein: CASSSPGYGYTF.

Many counts were recorded for this clonotype. The chain combines TRBV7-2 with TRBJ2-1; the D call may be TRBD1 or TRBD2 (7 bases each). Germline values: CDR1 SGHTA, CDR2 FQGNSA. Trimming took off 4 bases at V and 6 bases at J, with 19 bases between the two ends. The CDR3 has 16 amino acids. For the CDR3, the DNA is TGTGCCAGCAGCTCGACACAGGGGAGGGGAACCAATGAGCAGTTCTTC. Residues: CASSSTQGRGTNEQFF.

This clonotype was counted between two and nine times. The V and J genes are TRBV6-5 and TRBJ1-1; 10 nucleotides match TRBD1. The CDR3 spans 15 residues. Germline loops: CDR1 MNHEY, CDR2 SVGAGI. The junction had 6 bases not matched to a gene; V was cut back by 5 bases and J by 3 bases. The CDR3 region is CASSTGQGLDTEAFF. DNA for the CDR3: TGTGCCAGCAGTACGGGACAGGGGCTTGACACTGAAGCTTTCTTT.

In its sample, this clonotype was seen a few times. The CDR3 DNA sequence: TGCAGTGCCCGAAGCACAGATACGCAGTATTTT. This codes for CSARSTDTQYF. V and J are TRBV20-1 and TRBJ2-3, with D hard to call. The CDR3 has 11 residues. The germline V gene has CDR1 DFQATT and CDR2 SNEGSKA (reference sequence). The ends were cut back, 6 bases at V and 0 bases at J, with 4 bases in the middle.

The rearrangement joins TRBV11-2 to TRBJ1-3; D is perhaps TRBD1 (5 bases). Germline V CDR1 and CDR2: SGHAT, FQNNGV. This CDR3 is built from 13 residues. V dropped 11 bases and J dropped 6 bases, with 17 bases sitting between them. The CDR3 DNA is TGTGCCGGCACCCTGGGGCCTGAAAACACCATATATTTT. Amino acid sequence: CAGTLGPENTIYF.